The 18 T cell receptor beta chains given below trace back to one sample, sequenced in a study of cytomegalovirus exposure and HLA in healthy donors (dated by TCRdb to the late 2010s). Library method: the immunoSEQ multiplex PCR assay. For the multiplex PCR, a mixture combining 60 forward primers for TCR Vbeta segments and 13 reverse primers for TCR Jbeta segments was used. As stored in TCRdb, this immuneACCESS dataset retains in-frame rearrangements with V and J assigned. A fraction of the clones does not appear; measured against another copy, unresolved V genes explain less than half of the discrepancy, and the remainder lacks a known reason. The sample table holds roughly 79,000 clones. Roughly 4.8% of the sample lies in the top ten. Sequencing was done on a sample of PBMCs. The receptors derive from a man younger than 40 in good health and CMV-seronegative.

The chain carries TRBV18 and TRBJ1-3; 7 positions match TRBD1. Germline loops: CDR1 KGHSH, CDR2 LQKENI. This CDR3 has 17 amino acids. V lost 0 bases to trimming and J lost 0 bases; unmatched junction nucleotides: 5. DNA of the CDR3: TGTGCCAGCTCACCACCGCAGGGGGTGCCCTCTGGAAACACCATATATTTT. It encodes CASSPPQGVPSGNTIYF.

With regard to this clone: Other DNA sequences in this sample translate to the same CDR3. The V call is TRBV4-1, the J call TRBJ1-1; tentative D call: TRBD1 (6 bases). The CDR3 consists of 14 residues. V lost 4 bases, J lost 3 bases, and 12 bases lay in between. CDR1 and CDR2 from the germline V gene are MGHRA and YSYEKL. The CDR3 DNA reads TGCGCCAGCAGCCCCCGGACAGTTTACACTGAAGCTTTCTTT. It encodes CASSPRTVYTEAFF.

The genes are TRBV27 and TRBJ2-1; maybe TRBD1 (6 bases). This CDR3 has 15 amino acids. CDR1 MNHEY and CDR2 SMNVEV come from the germline V gene (reference sequence). Trimming shortened V by 4 bases and J by 6 bases, and 16 bases separated the two germline ends. CDR3 nucleotide sequence: TGTGCCAGCAGTTCCCGTGAGGCAGGGGTCAATGAGCAGTTCTTC. This sequence encodes CASSSREAGVNEQFF.

This chain uses TRBV7-3 with TRBJ2-1; TRBD2 matches at 9 bases. V shed 5 bases, J shed 2 bases, and the junction held 4 bases outside the gene matches. This CDR3 contains 15 residues. CDR1 and CDR2 from the germline V gene are SGHTA and FQGTGA. Here the CDR3 reads CASSPTSGTYNEQFF. The CDR3 DNA reads as TGTGCCAGCAGCCCGACTAGCGGTACCTACAATGAGCAGTTCTTC.

The V call is TRBV15, the J call TRBJ2-1, with TRBD2 matching 8 bases. The CDR3 is 16 amino acids. V shed 0 bases and J 7 bases; nucleotides not matched to a gene: 8. The germline CDR1 and CDR2 sequences are LNHNV and YYDKDF (reference sequence). The CDR3 loop is CATSRDKRGIGNEQFF. CDR3 DNA sequence: TGTGCCACCAGCAGAGATAAGCGGGGGATAGGGAATGAGCAGTTCTTC.

The rearrangement links TRBV18 to TRBJ1-1; TRBD1 might be the D (5 bases). CDR1 KGHSH and CDR2 LQKENI come from the germline V gene. This CDR3 is built from 16 residues. Trimming shortened V by 1 base and J by 6 bases, and 18 bases separated the two germline ends. The CDR3 reads CASSPLTFTGGAEAFF. The CDR3 DNA reads TGTGCCAGCTCACCACTAACATTCACGGGGGGTGCTGAAGCTTTCTTT.

This rearrangement joins TRBV6-1 to TRBJ1-2; D not resolved. CDR1 MNHNS and CDR2 SASEGT come from the germline V gene. There are 13 residues in the CDR3. Trimming took 2 bases from V and 5 from J, leaving 9 bases between them. The CDR3 region is CASSEMVGYGYTF. The CDR3 coding sequence is TGTGCCAGCAGTGAAATGGTCGGTTATGGCTACACCTTC.

This sequence joins TRBV5-1 and TRBJ2-7; 7 bases map to TRBD1. CDR1 and CDR2 (germline): SGHRS, YFSETQ. CDR3 length: 14 amino acids. J gave up 2 bases and V 4 bases, and 6 bases lay outside the gene matches. In DNA form, the CDR3 reads TGCGCCAGCAGCATTTCCGGGACAGCCTACGAGCAGTACTTC. The encoded protein is CASSISGTAYEQYF.

The chain recombines TRBV28 with TRBJ2-5; TRBD2 matches 13 bases. V shed 4 bases and J 2 bases; nucleotides not matched to a gene: 4. This CDR3 is built from 16 residues. The germline CDR1 and CDR2 sequences are MDHEN and SYDVKM. This CDR3 reads CASSYGLAGDQETQYF. CDR3 DNA sequence: TGTGCCAGCAGTTACGGACTAGCGGGGGATCAAGAGACCCAGTACTTC. The full variable domain, its missing parts supplied by reference TRBV28 and TRBJ2-5, is DVKVTQSSRYLVKRTGEKVFLECVQDMDHENMFWYRQDPGLGLRLIYFSYDVKMKEKGDIPEGYSVSREKKERFSLILESASTNQTSMYLCASSYGLAGDQETQYFGPGTRLLVL.

V and J are TRBV5-1 and TRBJ1-1; D perhaps matches TRBD1 (6 bases). Trimming stripped 4 bases from V and 1 base from J, with 17 bases between. The germline CDR1 and CDR2 sequences are SGHRS and YFSETQ. The CDR3 length is 16 residues. This CDR3 reads CASSRGHTGGNTEAFF. The CDR3 nucleotides are TGCGCCAGCAGCCGGGGACATACCGGTGGGAACACTGAAGCTTTCTTT. The full variable domain, in which reference TRBV5-1 and TRBJ1-1 provide the parts outside the CDR3, is KAGVTQTPRYLIKTRGQQVTLSCSPISGHRSVSWYQQTPGQGLQFLFEYFSETQRNKGNFPGRFSGRQFSNSRSEMNVSTLELGDSALYLCASSRGHTGGNTEAFFGQGTRLTVV.

The rearrangement joins TRBV7-9 to TRBJ2-4; the D gene is possibly TRBD1 (6 bases). V dropped 4 bases and J dropped 8 bases, with 18 bases sitting between them. The CDR3 is made up of 15 amino acids. Germline CDR1 is SEHNR and CDR2 is FQNEAQ (reference sequence). CDR3 in DNA: TGTGCCAGCAGCTCGACAGGTGGGGAAGAGGACATTCAGTACTTC. Translated: CASSSTGGEEDIQYF.

The chain employs TRBV5-5 and TRBJ2-7; 8 bases fit TRBD1. Germline CDR1 is SGHKS and CDR2 is YYEKEE (reference sequence). V lost 0 bases and J lost 8; bases outside the gene matches: 10. The CDR3 extends over 15 amino acids. As DNA, the CDR3 is TGTGCCAGCAGCTTGGTACCGGGACAGGCGAACCAGCAGTACTTC. It yields the protein CASSLVPGQANQQYF.

V gene TRBV5-4 combines with J gene TRBJ1-2, with D hard to call. The CDR3 runs 14 residues. Germline CDR1 and CDR2: SGHNT and YYREEE (reference sequence). Trimming removed 0 bases at V and 3 bases at J, with 9 bases between. CDR3 coding DNA: TGTGCCAGCAGCTTGGGGGCATTACACTATGGCTACACCTTC. Its translation: CASSLGALHYGYTF.

This chain uses TRBV7-8 with TRBJ1-2; the D gene is possibly TRBD1 (5 bases). The CDR3 consists of 15 residues. Trimming removed 5 bases from V and 2 bases from J, with 15 bases in between. Germline V CDR1 and CDR2: SGHVS, FQNEAQ. The CDR3 is CASSHSRGENYGYTF. The CDR3 region has the DNA TGTGCCAGCAGCCATTCCCGGGGGGAGAACTATGGCTACACCTTC.

This chain uses TRBV7-2 with TRBJ1-1; D unclear. The V end was cut by 2 bases, the J end by 1 base, with 5 bases between. The germline CDR1 and CDR2 sequences are SGHTA and FQGNSA. The CDR3 runs 13 residues. CDR3 sequence: CASSLYGNTEAFF. In nucleotides, the CDR3 is TGTGCCAGCAGCTTATACGGGAACACTGAAGCTTTCTTT. Supplemented by reference TRBV7-2 and TRBJ1-1, the full variable domain reads GAGVSQSPSNKVTEKGKDVELRCDPISGHTALYWYRQSLGQGLEFLIYFQGNSAPDKSGLPSDRFSAERTGGSVSTLTIQRTQQEDSAVYLCASSLYGNTEAFFGQGTRLTVV.

According to its frequency, this clone is medium-sized. The chain combines TRBV6-4 with TRBJ2-1; 10 bases are a match to TRBD1. The trim removed 8 bases at V and 0 bases at J, leaving 4 bases unmatched. Germline assignment: CDR1 MRHNA and CDR2 SNTAGT. The CDR3 contains 15 residues. The CDR3 nucleotides are TGTGCCAGCGGGACAGGGGACAGCTCCTACAATGAGCAGTTCTTC. Translation gives CASGTGDSSYNEQFF.

The V and J genes are TRBV7-3 and TRBJ2-7; tentative D call: TRBD2 (6 bases). Germline values: CDR1 SGHTA, CDR2 FQGTGA. The CDR3 totals 15 residues. Between the trimmed V and J ends, which lost 1 base and 0 bases, there was a span of 10 bases. CDR3 coding DNA: TGTGCCAGCAGCTTAATCGCGGGGAGCTCCTACGAGCAGTACTTC. Its protein product is CASSLIAGSSYEQYF.

The chain recombines TRBV9 with TRBJ2-1, with 14 bases identical to TRBD2. Germline assignment: CDR1 SGDLS and CDR2 YYNGEE. This CDR3 spans 19 amino acids. The junction had 14 bases not matched to a gene; V was cut back by 4 bases and J by 5 bases. The CDR3, as DNA: TGTGCCAGCAGCCGAACCGGGACTAGCGGGAGTACAGGTCACAATGAGCAGTTCTTC. Residues: CASSRTGTSGSTGHNEQFF.